This TCR beta chain comes out of a study of memory CD4+ T cells and cytomegalovirus serostatus. The data were produced by immunoSEQ multiplex PCR, yet TCRdb's version contains in-frame clones alone and is incomplete. This repertoire shows about 31,000 clones, about 80% found once; its top ten account for around 0.63%. Single viable CD3+CD4+CD8-CD45RO+ cells were sorted as the memory CD4+ T cells. This clonotype was sampled from an adult in good health and CMV-seronegative. Some clones in this sample may be carry-over from other donors' samples. The sequencing input was memory CD4+ T cells from blood.

The CDR3 loop is CASSSDRDRTEAFF. In nucleotides, the CDR3 is TGTGCCAGCAGTTCCGACAGGGATCGAACTGAAGCTTTCTTT. The chain uses TRBV25-1 and TRBJ1-1; 7 bases match TRBD1. V lost 5 bases, J lost 5 bases, and 8 bases stayed unmatched. Looked up from germline, CDR1 is MGHDK and CDR2 is SYGVNS. The CDR3 is 14 residues long. Using reference TRBV25-1 and TRBJ1-1 for the parts outside the CDR3, the full variable domain is EADIYQTPRYLVIGTGKKITLECSQTMGHDKMYWYQQDPGMELHLIHYSYGVNSTEKGDLSSESTVSRIRTEHFPLTLESARPSHTSQYLCASSSDRDRTEAFFGQGTRLTVV.